This TCR beta chain was obtained from a study of B cell selection in AIRE deficiency. This clone was seen only once. Regulatory T cells were sorted as CD4+CD25hiCD127low/negative cells. Healthy unrelated donors supplied the control samples. Produced via immunoSEQ multiplex PCR; TCRdb's table is partial and in-frame only. The table includes about 18,000 clones, 90% to 95% detected once. The V end lost 2 bases, the J end lost 5 bases, and 11 bases lay between the germline ends. The CDR3 contains 13 residues. The germline gives CDR1 SGHRS, CDR2 YFSETQ. The V and J genes are TRBV5-1 and TRBJ2-7, with D tentatively TRBD2 (6 bases). Input material: CD4+CD25+ Tregs sorted from PBMCs. This TCR derives from a human donor in good health. CDR3 nucleotides: TGCGCCAGCAGCTTCACTAGCCTCCACGAGCAGTACTTC. It encodes CASSFTSLHEQYF.